A single T cell receptor beta chain is shown here with its context. The protocol was immunoSEQ multiplex PCR, while the TCRdb copy is restricted to in-frame clones and leaves out a portion. The sample holds hundreds of thousands of clones, approximately 90% seen once. The data originate from a study of blood T cell repertoires in COVID-19. Residents of about two dozen US areas, aged roughly 18 to 90 years, made up the participants. Participants reported their clinical history, and cohort assignment relied on those reports. Germline V gives CDR1 SGHVS, CDR2 FQNEAQ. The CDR3 totals 16 residues. V lost 4 bases to trimming and J lost 3 bases, with 18 bases between them.

The sample consisted of PBMCs or T cells enriched from blood (not recorded which). The sequence was collected from a woman aged 55-69 years who had recovered from COVID-19. This chain connects TRBV7-8 to TRBJ1-2, with D possibly matching TRBD1 (6 bases). CDR3 sequence: CASSSGRQVLDYGYTF. CDR3 coding DNA: TGTGCCAGCAGCTCCGGACGACAGGTTTTGGACTATGGCTACACCTTC.